Listed below are T cell receptor beta chains from one sample, sequenced in a study of blood T cell repertoires in COVID-19. The table came from immunoSEQ multiplex PCR; TCRdb's copy has only in-frame clones and leaves some out. The sample has 78,000 or so clones; around nine tenths are singletons. The sequenced material came from peripheral blood. The receptors were gathered from a man aged 45-65 years with active or convalescent COVID-19. The conserved cysteine and the conserved F or W are not part of the CDR3 here.

>TRBV5-1|TRBJ1-2
ASSRGTGVDYGYT
>TRBV5-6|TRBJ1-2
ASSLSQGAGGYT
>TRBV9|TRBJ1-1
ASSVVVGEGTEAF
>TRBV5-1|TRBJ2-7
ASSSDRGNEQY
>TRBV30|TRBJ2-5
AWSVKGSETQY
>TRBV11-2|TRBJ1-5
ASSLVAVDQPQH
>TRBV19|TRBJ1-5
ASRKGLSGGLNQPQH
>TRBV3-1/TRBV3-2|TRBJ1-3
ASSQGAGSGNTIY
>TRBV7-8|TRBJ2-2
ASSLVAGAGRGELF
>TRBV6-2/TRBV6-3|TRBJ1-1
ASSDQSTGSGAF
>TRBV2|TRBJ2-7
ASRASGGTGEQY
>TRBV3-1/TRBV3-2|TRBJ1-5
ASSPTGGGNQPQH
>TRBV10-1|TRBJ2-3
ASSFRQGVADTQY
>TRBV7-8|TRBJ1-1
ASSPHTGVGGNTEAF
>TRBV5-4|TRBJ1-1
ASSQAYGIGTEAF
>TRBV11-2|TRBJ1-4
ASSLKSGGTNEKLF
>TRBV5-4|TRBJ2-3
ASTARQGADTQY
>TRBV24-1|TRBJ2-1
ATSGLAGFNEQF
>TRBV11-2|TRBJ2-5
ASSLGDRGLETQY
>TRBV30|TRBJ2-5
AWSVRGRVQETQY
>TRBV19|TRBJ1-5
ASSPSGQGGQPQH
>TRBV11-1|TRBJ1-2
ASSLTGAGDYGYT
>TRBV6-1|TRBJ2-1
ASSESGAGGLEQF
>TRBV5-1|TRBJ1-4
ASSSGGGSHEKLF
>TRBV11-2|TRBJ1-4
ASSLDQRGKLF
>TRBV6-5|TRBJ2-5
ASSYGDTQETQY